What follows is one T cell receptor (beta chain) and its context. This entry comes from a study of T cell responses to AZD1222 COVID-19 vaccine. Germline-derived CDR1 and CDR2 are SGHRS and YFSETQ. V gave up 3 bases and J gave up 0 bases, with 12 bases separating them. There are 16 residues in the CDR3. Whether given at about 4 or about 12 weeks, second doses were pooled. The protocol was immunoSEQ multiplex PCR, while the TCRdb copy is restricted to in-frame clones and leaves out a portion. The data show under 80,000 clones, around 90% seen once. The rearrangement links TRBV5-1 to TRBJ2-2, with D possibly TRBD1 on 6 matching bases. The origin of this receptor is an adult who received the AZD1222 COVID-19 vaccine. Sample: peripheral blood, taken 28 days after the second AZD1222 dose. CDR3 DNA: TGCGCCAGCAGCTCGGGTGGGACAACGAACACCGGGGAGCTGTTTTTT. This gives the protein CASSSGGTTNTGELFF.